This T cell receptor beta chain derives from a study of T cell repertoires in cytomegalovirus infection. Overall study context: From public TCR beta signatures came an indication of both CMV infection and matching HLA type. Study conclusions and caveats: Clonotypes of TCR beta that were HLA-C-restricted and CMV-specific dominated the ex vivo response.

TCRdb processed the reads anew with MiXCR; each CDR3 protein has one entry. The table lists about 740,000 distinct CDR3 sequences, 35% of them singletons, with under 3% in the top ten. The CDR3 sequence is 15 residues long. Trimming stripped 5 bases from V and 3 bases from J, with 14 bases between. Per germline, CDR1 SGHVS and CDR2 FNYEAQ. In this sample, this clonotype turned up many times. The target antigen is unknown. The J gene is TRBJ2-1, the V gene TRBV7-6; D call uncertain. The receptor was derived from a human donor in good health (CMV status not recorded). Some clones in this sample may be carry-over from other donors' samples. The sequenced material came from PBMCs. CDR3 region: CASSPILGSYNEQFF. DNA for the CDR3: TGTGCCAGCAGCCCGATTCTGGGCAGCTACAATGAGCAGTTCTTC.